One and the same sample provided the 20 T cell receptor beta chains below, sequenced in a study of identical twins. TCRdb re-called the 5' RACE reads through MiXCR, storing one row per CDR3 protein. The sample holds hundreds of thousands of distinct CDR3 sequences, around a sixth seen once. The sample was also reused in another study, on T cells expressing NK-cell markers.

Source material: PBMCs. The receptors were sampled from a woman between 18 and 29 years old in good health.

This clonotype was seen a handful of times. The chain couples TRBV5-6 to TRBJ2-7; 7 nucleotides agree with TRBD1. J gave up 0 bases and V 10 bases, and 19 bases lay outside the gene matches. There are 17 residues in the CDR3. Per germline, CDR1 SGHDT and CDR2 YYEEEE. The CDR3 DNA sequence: TGTGCCGGATCCGGGACAGCAGGGAGTGAGAACTCCTACGAGCAGTACTTC. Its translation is CAGSGTAGSENSYEQYF.

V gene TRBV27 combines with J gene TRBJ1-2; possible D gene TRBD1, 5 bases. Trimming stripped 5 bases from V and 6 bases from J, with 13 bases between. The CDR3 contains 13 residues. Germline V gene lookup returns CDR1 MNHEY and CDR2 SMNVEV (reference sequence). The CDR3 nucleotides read TGTGCCAGCAGTGGCAGGGTATCGAATGGCTACACCTTC. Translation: CASSGRVSNGYTF.

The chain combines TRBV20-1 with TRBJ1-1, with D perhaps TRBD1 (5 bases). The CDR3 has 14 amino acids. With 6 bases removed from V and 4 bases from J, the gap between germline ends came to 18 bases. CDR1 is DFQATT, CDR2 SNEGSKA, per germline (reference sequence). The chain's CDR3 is CSARVPGQPTEAFF. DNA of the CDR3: TGCAGTGCCCGGGTCCCAGGGCAGCCCACTGAAGCTTTCTTT.

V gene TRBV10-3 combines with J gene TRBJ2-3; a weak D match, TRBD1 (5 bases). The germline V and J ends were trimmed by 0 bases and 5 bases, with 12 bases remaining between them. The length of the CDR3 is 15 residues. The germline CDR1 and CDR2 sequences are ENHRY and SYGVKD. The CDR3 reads CAISESIGAGDTQYF. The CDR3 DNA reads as TGTGCCATCAGTGAGTCGATAGGGGCCGGAGATACGCAGTATTTT.

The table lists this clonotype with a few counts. CDR3 bases: TGTGCCAGTAGTATTGATCGCTCCTACAATGAGCAGTTCTTC. Protein product: CASSIDRSYNEQFF. The chain recombines TRBV19 with TRBJ2-1; D is unclear. Germline lookup yields CDR1 LNHDA and CDR2 SQIVND (reference sequence). The CDR3 has 14 amino acids. Trimming removed 3 bases from V and 0 bases from J, with 6 bases in between.

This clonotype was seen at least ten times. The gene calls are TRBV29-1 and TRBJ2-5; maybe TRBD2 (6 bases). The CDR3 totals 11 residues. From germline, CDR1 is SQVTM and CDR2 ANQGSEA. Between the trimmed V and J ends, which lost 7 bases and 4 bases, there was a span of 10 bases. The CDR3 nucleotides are TGCAGCGGCGGGGAAATAGAGACCCAGTACTTC. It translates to CSGGEIETQYF.

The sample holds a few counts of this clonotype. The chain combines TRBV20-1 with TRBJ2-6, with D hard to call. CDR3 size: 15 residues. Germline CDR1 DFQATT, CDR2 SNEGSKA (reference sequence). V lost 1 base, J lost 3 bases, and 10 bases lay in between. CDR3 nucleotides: TGCAGTGCTAGAGCCACGCATATTGGGGCCAACGTCCTGACTTTC. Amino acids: CSARATHIGANVLTF.

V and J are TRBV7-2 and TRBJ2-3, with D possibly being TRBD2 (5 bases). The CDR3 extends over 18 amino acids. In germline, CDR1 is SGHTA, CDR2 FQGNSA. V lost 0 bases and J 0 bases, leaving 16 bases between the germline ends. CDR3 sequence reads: CASSLALVGAISTDTQYF. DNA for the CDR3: TGTGCCAGCAGCTTAGCTTTGGTGGGAGCGATTAGCACAGATACGCAGTATTTT.

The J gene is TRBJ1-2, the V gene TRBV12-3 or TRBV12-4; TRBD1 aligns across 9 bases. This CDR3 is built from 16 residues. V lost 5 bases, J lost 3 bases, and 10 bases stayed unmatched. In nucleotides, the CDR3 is TGTGCCAGCAGTACATCCCACAGGGGGCTTTACTATGGCTACACCTTC. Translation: CASSTSHRGLYYGYTF.

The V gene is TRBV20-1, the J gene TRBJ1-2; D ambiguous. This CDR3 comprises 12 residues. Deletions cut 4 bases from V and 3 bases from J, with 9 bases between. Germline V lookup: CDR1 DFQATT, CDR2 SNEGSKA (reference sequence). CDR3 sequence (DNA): TGCAGTGCTAATGGGCAAGACTATGGCTACACCTTC. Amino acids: CSANGQDYGYTF.

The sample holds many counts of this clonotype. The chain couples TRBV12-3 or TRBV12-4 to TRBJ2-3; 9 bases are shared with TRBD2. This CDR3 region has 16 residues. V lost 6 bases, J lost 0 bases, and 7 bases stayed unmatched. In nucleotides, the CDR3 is TGTGCCAGCAGCCCTATAACTAGCGGGAGCACAGATACGCAGTATTTT. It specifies CASSPITSGSTDTQYF.

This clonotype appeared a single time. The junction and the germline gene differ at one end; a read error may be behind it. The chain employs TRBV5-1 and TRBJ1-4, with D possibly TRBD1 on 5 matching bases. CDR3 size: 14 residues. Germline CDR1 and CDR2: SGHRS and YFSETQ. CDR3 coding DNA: TGCGCTAGCACATCCGGGACTTCGGGAGGAAAACTGTTTTTT. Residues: CASTSGTSGGKLFF.

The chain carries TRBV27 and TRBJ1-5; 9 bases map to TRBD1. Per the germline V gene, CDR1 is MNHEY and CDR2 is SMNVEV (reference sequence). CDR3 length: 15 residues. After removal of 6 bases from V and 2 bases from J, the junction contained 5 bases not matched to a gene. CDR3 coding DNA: TGTGCCAGCAGCTCCCGGGACAGGGGCAATCAGCCCCAGCATTTT. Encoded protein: CASSSRDRGNQPQHF.

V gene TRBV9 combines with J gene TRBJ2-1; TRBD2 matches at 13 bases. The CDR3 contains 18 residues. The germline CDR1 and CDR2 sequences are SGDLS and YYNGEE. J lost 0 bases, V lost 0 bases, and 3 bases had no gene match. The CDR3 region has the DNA TGTGCCAGCAGCGTAGCCGGGACTAGCGGGAACTCCTACAATGAGCAGTTCTTC. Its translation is CASSVAGTSGNSYNEQFF.

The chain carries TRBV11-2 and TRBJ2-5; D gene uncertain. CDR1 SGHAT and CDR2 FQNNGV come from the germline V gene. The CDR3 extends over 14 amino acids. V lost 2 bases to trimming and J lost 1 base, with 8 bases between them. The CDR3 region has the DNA TGTGCCAGCAGCTTACAACAGTCCCAAGAGACCCAGTACTTC. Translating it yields CASSLQQSQETQYF.

DNA of the CDR3: TGTGCCAGCAGCTTAGTAACGGATCAGCCCCAGCATTTT. Residues: CASSLVTDQPQHF. The J gene is TRBJ1-5, the V gene TRBV11-2; no definite D call. Trimming removed 1 base from V and 5 bases from J, with 6 bases in between. The germline CDR1 and CDR2 sequences are SGHAT and FQNNGV. This CDR3 contains 13 residues.

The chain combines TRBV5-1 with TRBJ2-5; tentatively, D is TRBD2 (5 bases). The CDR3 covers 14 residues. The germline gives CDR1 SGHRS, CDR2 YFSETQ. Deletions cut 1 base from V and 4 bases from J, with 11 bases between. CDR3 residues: CASSLSLRGETQYF. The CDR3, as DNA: TGCGCCAGCAGCTTGTCTCTACGGGGAGAGACCCAGTACTTC.

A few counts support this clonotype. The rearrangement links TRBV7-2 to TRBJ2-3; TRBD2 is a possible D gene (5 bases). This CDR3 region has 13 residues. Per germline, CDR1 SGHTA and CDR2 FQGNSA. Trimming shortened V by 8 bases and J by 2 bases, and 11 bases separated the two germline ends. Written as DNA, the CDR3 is TGTGCCAGCGGACGGGGTAACACAGATACGCAGTATTTT. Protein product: CASGRGNTDTQYF.

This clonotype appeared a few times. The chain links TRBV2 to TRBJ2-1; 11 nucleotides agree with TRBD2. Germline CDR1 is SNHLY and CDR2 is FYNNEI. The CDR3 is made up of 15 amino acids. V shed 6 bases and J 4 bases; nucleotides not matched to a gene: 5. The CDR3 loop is CASRWGLAEYNEQFF. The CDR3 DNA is TGTGCCAGCAGGTGGGGACTAGCGGAGTACAATGAGCAGTTCTTC.

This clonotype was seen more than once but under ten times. The CDR3 sequence: CASSWGRSGGYTF. CDR3 sequence (DNA): TGTGCCAGCAGCTGGGGGAGGTCTGGTGGCTACACCTTC. The chain links TRBV7-2 to TRBJ1-2; tentative D call: TRBD1 (5 bases). V lost 4 bases and J 7 bases, leaving 13 bases between the germline ends. The germline gives CDR1 SGHTA, CDR2 FQGNSA. The CDR3 is 13 residues long.